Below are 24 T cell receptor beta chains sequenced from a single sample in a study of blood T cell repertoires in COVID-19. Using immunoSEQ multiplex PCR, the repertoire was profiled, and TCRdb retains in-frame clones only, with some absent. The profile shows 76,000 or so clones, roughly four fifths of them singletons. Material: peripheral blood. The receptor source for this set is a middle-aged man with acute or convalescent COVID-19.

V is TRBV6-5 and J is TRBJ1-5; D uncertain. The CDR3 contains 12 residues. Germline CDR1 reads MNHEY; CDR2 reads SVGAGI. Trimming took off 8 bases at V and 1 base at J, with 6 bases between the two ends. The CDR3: CASGQSNQPQHF. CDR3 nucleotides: TGTGCCAGCGGGCAGAGCAATCAGCCCCAGCATTTT.

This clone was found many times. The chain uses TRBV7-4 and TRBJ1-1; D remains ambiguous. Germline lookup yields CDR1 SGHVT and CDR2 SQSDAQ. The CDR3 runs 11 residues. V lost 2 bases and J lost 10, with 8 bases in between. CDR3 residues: CASSLKERAFF. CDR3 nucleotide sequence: TGTGCCAGCAGCTTAAAAGAGAGAGCTTTCTTT.

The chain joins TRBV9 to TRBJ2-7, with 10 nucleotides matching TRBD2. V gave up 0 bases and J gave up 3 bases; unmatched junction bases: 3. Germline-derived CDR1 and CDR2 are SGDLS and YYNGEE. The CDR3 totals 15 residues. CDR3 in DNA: TGTGCCAGCAGCGTAGGCATAGCGGGAGGCTACGAGCAGTACTTC. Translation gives CASSVGIAGGYEQYF.

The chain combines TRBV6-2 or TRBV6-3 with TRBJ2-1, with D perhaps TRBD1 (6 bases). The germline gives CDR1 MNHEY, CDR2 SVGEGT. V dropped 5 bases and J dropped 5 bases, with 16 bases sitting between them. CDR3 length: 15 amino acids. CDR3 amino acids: CASSPGTYGDNEQFF. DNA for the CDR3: TGTGCCAGCAGTCCCGGGACATATGGGGACAATGAGCAGTTCTTC.

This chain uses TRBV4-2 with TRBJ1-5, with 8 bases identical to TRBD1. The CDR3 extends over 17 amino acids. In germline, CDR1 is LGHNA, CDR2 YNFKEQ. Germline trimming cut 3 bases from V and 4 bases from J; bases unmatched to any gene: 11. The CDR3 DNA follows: TGTGCCAGCAGCCATACCGGGACAGGCGCCGTAAATCAGCCCCAGCATTTT. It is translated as CASSHTGTGAVNQPQHF.

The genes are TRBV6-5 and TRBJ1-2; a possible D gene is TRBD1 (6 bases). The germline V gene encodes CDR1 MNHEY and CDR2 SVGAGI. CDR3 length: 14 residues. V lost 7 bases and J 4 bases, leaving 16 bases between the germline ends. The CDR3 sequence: CASKLGSGAYGYTF. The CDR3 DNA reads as TGTGCCAGCAAGCTTGGGTCAGGGGCCTATGGCTACACCTTC.

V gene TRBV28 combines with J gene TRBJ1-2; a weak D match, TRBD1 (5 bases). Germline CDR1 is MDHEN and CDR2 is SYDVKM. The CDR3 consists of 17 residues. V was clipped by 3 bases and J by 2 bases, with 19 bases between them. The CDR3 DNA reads TGTGCCAGCAGTTTGACCCTATTTACTACAGGCAACTATGGCTACACCTTC. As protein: CASSLTLFTTGNYGYTF.

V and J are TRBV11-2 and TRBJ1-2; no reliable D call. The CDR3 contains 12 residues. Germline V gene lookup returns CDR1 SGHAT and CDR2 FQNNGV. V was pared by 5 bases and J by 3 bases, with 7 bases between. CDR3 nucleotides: TGTGCCAGCAGCCAAACTGACTATGGCTACACCTTC. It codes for CASSQTDYGYTF.

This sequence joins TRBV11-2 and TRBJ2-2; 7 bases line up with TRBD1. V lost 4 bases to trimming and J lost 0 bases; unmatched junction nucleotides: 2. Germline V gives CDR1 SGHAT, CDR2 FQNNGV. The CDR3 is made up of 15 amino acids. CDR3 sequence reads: CASSYGTANTGELFF. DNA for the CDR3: TGTGCCAGCAGCTACGGGACAGCGAACACCGGGGAGCTGTTTTTT.

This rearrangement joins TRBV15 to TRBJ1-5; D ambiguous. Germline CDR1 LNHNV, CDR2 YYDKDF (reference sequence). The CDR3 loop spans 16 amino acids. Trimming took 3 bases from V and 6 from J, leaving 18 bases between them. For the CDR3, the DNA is TGTGCCACCAGCAGCGCGCGGGAGGGTGAGGGTCAGCCCCAGCATTTT. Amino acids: CATSSAREGEGQPQHF. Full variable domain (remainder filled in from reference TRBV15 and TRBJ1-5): DAMVIQNPRYQVTQFGKPVTLSCSQTLNHNVMYWYQQKSSQAPKLLFHYYDKDFNNEADTPDNFQSRRPNTSFCFLDIRSPGLGDTAMYLCATSSAREGEGQPQHFGDGTRLSIL.

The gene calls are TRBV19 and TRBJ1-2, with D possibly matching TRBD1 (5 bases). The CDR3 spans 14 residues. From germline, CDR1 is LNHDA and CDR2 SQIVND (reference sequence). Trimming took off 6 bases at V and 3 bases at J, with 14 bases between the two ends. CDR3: CASSPNGGDYGYTF. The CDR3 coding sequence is TGTGCCAGTAGCCCAAACGGGGGGGACTATGGCTACACCTTC.

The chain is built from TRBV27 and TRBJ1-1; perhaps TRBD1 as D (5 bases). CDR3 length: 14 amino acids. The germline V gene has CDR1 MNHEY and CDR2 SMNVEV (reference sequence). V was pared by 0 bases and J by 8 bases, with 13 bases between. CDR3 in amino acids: CASSLSWSGPEAFF. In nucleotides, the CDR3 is TGTGCCAGCAGTTTATCGTGGTCAGGGCCCGAAGCTTTCTTT.

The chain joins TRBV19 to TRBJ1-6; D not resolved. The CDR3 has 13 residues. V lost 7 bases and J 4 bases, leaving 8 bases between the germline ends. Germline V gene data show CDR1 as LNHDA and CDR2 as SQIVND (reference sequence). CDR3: CASTTGYNSPLHF. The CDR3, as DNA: TGTGCCAGTACTACGGGGTATAATTCACCCCTCCACTTT.

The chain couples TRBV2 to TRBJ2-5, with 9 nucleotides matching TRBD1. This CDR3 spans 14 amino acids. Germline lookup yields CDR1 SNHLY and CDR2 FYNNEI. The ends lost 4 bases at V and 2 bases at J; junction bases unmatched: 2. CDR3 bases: TGTGCCAGCAGTGGGGACAGGGCGCAAGAGACCCAGTACTTC. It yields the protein CASSGDRAQETQYF.

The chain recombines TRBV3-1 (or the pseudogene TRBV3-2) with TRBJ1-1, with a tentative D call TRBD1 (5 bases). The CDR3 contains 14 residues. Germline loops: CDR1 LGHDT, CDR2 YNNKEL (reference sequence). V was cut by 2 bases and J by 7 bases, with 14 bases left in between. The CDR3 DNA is TGTGCCAGCAGCCAACCCGGGGGTTTGGATGAAGCTTTCTTT. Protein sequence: CASSQPGGLDEAFF.

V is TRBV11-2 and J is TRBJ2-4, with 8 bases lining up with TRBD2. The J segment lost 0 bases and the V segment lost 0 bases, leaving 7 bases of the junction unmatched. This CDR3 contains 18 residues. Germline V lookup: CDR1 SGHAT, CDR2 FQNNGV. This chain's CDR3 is CASSLDRSAGGAKNIQYF. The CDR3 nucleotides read TGTGCCAGCAGCTTAGATCGGTCGGCGGGGGGAGCCAAAAACATTCAGTACTTC.

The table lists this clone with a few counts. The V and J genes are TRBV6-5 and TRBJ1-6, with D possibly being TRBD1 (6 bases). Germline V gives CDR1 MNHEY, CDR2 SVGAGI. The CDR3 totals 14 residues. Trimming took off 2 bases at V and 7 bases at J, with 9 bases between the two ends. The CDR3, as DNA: TGTGCCAGCAGTTACACCAGGGGAAATTCACCCCTCCACTTT. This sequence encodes CASSYTRGNSPLHF.

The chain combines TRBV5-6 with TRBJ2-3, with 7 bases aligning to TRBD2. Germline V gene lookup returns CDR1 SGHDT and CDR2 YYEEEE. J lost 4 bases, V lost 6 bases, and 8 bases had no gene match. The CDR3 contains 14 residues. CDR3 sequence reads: CASTLSGDADTQYF. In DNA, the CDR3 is TGTGCCAGCACGCTGAGCGGGGATGCAGATACGCAGTATTTT.

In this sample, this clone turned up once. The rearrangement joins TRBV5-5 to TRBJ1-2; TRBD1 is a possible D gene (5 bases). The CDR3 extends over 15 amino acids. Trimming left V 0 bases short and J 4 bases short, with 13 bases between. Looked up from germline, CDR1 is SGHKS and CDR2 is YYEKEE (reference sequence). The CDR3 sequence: CASSLAGDSAYGYTF. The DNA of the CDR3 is TGTGCCAGCAGCTTGGCCGGAGACAGTGCCTATGGCTACACCTTC.

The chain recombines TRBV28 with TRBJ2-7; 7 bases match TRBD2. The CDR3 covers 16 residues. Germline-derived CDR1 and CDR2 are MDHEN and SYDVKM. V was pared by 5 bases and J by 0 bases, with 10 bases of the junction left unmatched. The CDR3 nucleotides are TGTGCCAGCAGTCGCAGACTAGCAGGGAGCTCCTACGAGCAGTACTTC. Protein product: CASSRRLAGSSYEQYF.

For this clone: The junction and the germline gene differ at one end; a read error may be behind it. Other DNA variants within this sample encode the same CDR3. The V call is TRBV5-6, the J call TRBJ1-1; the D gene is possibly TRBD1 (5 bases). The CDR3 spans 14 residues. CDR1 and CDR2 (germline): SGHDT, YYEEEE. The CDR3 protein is CASSGGWGNREAFF. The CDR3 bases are TGCGCCAGCAGCGGGGGGTGGGGAAACCGTGAAGCTTTCTTT.

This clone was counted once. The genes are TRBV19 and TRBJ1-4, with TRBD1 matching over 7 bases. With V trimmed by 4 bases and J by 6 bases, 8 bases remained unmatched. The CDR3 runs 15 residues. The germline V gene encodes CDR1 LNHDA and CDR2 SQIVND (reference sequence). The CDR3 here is CASSRVGQADEKLFF. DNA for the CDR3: TGTGCCAGTAGTAGGGTCGGACAGGCGGATGAAAAACTGTTTTTT.

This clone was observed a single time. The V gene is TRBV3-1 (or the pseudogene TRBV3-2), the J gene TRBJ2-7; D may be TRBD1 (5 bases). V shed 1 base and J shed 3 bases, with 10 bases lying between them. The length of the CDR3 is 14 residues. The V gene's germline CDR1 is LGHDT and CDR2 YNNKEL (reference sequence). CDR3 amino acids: CASSQGPGRYEQYF. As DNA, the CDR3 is TGTGCCAGCAGCCAAGGGCCAGGGCGCTACGAGCAGTACTTC.

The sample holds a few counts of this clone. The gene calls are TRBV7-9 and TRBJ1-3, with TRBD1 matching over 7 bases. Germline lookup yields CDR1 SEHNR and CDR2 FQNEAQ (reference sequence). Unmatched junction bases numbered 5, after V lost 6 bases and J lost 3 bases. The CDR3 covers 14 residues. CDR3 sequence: CASRGQRLGNTIYF. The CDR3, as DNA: TGTGCCAGCAGGGGACAGCGACTTGGAAACACCATATATTTT. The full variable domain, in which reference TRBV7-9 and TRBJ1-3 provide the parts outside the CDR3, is DTGVSQNPRHKITKRGQNVTFRCDPISEHNRLYWYRQTLGQGPEFLTYFQNEAQLEKSRLLSDRFSAERPKGSFSTLEIQRTEQGDSAMYLCASRGQRLGNTIYFGEGSWLTVV.